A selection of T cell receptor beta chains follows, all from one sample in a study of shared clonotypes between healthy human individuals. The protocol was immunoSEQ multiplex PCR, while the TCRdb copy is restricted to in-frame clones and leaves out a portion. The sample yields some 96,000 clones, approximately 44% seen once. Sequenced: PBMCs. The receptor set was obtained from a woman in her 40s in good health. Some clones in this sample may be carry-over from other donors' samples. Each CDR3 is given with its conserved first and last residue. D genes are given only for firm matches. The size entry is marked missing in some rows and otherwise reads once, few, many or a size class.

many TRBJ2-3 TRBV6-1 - CASNERTDLTDTQYF TGTGCCAGCAACGAACGGACAGACCTCACAGATACGCAGTATTTT
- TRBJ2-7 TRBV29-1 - CSVEVASREQYF TGCAGCGTTGAAGTCGCTAGCCGCGAGCAGTACTTC
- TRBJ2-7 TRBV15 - CATSRGGVLSEQYF TGTGCCACCAGCAGAGGTGGAGTTTTAAGCGAGCAGTACTTC
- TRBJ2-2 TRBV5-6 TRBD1 CASSFRDRQTGELFF TGTGCCAGCAGCTTCCGGGACAGACAGACCGGGGAGCTGTTTTTT
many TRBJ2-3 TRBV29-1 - CSVETGNTQYF TGCAGCGTTGAGACGGGAAATACGCAGTATTTT
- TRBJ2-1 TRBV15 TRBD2 CATSRTGTMSYEQFF TGTGCCACCAGCAGAACCGGGACTATGAGCTATGAGCAGTTCTTC
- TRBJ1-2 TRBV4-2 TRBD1 CASSPGQGNYGYTF TGTGCCAGCAGCCCAGGACAGGGTAACTATGGCTACACCTTC
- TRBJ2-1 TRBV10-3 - CAISEGIRDEQFF TGTGCCATCAGTGAGGGGATCAGGGATGAGCAGTTCTTC
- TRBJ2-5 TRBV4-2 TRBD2 CASSQQGSSGRGETQYF TGTGCCAGCAGCCAACAAGGGAGTAGCGGGAGAGGAGAGACCCAGTACTTC
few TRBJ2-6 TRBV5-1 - CASSLNPTGANVLTF TGCGCCAGCAGCTTGAATCCTACTGGGGCCAACGTCCTGACTTTC
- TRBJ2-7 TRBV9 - CASSPSTAAYEQYF TGTGCCAGCAGCCCATCGACAGCAGCCTACGAGCAGTACTTC
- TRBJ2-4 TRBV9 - CASSQSGEDIQYF TGTGCCAGCAGCCAGTCAGGGGAAGACATTCAGTACTTC
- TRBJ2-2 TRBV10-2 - CASSGTVISGELFF TGCGCCAGCAGTGGCACGGTCATATCCGGGGAGCTGTTTTTT
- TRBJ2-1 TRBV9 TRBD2 CASSQSGSGNNEQFF TGTGCCAGCAGCCAAAGCGGGAGTGGAAACAATGAGCAGTTCTTC
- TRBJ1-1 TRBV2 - CATTPDLDNTEAFF TGTGCCACCACCCCGGACCTTGATAACACTGAAGCTTTCTTT
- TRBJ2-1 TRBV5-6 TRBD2 CANRRSGRDYYSYNEQFF TGTGCCAACAGACGTAGCGGGAGGGATTACTATTCCTACAATGAGCAGTTCTTC
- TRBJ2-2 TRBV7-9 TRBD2 CASSYTSGGAGELFF TGTGCCAGCAGCTACACCTCGGGAGGTGCCGGGGAGCTGTTTTTT
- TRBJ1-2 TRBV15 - CTTSRVGAYGYTF TGTACCACCAGCAGAGTAGGGGCCTATGGCTACACCTTC
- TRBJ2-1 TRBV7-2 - CASSSGPNLGQFF TGTGCCAGCAGCTCGGGACCGAACCTAGGGCAGTTCTTC
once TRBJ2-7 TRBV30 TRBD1 CAWSRRDRVFYEQYF TGTGCCTGGAGTCGTAGGGACAGGGTTTTTTACGAGCAGTACTTC
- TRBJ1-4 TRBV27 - CASSPTYVATNEKLFF TGTGCCAGCAGTCCCACCTACGTTGCAACTAATGAAAAACTGTTTTTT
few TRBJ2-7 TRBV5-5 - CASSFSYEQYF TGTGCCAGCAGCTTCTCCTACGAGCAGTACTTC
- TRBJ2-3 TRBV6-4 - CASSEGGSGTDTQYF TGTGCCAGCAGTGAAGGAGGGAGCGGCACAGATACGCAGTATTTT
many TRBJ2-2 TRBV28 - CASRRTANTGELFF TGTGCCAGCCGTCGGACAGCGAACACCGGGGAGCTGTTTTTT
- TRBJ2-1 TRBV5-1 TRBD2 CASSTGTSGSYEQFF TGCGCCAGCAGCACCGGGACTAGCGGGAGTTATGAGCAGTTCTTC
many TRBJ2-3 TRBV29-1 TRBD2 CSVLAGADTQYF TGCAGCGTCTTAGCGGGCGCAGATACGCAGTATTTT
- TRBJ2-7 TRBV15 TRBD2 CATSRDSGRDEQYF TGTGCCACCAGCAGAGATTCCGGGAGGGACGAGCAGTACTTC
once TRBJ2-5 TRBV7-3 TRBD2 CASSLGLAGVRETQYF TGTGCCAGCAGCTTAGGACTAGCGGGAGTTCGGGAGACCCAGTACTTC
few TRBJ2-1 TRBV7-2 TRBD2 CASSPAGRGNEQFF TGTGCCAGCAGCCCCGCCGGGAGGGGAAATGAGCAGTTCTTC
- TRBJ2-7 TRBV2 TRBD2 CASRPGTSIYEQYF TGTGCCAGCAGGCCCGGGACTAGCATCTACGAGCAGTACTTC
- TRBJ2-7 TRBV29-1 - CSVGEMTYEQYF TGCAGCGTTGGGGAGATGACATACGAGCAGTACTTC
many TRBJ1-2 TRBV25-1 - CASSEYQQGGDYGYTF TGTGCCAGCAGTGAATATCAGCAGGGCGGTGACTATGGCTACACCTTC
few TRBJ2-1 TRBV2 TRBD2 CASSPLSGTEQFF TGTGCCAGCAGTCCCCTTAGCGGGACTGAGCAGTTCTTC
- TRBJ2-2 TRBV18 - CASSPPNAGELFF TGTGCCAGCTCACCACCTAACGCCGGGGAGCTGTTTTTT
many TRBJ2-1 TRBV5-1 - CASSLMTANNEQFF TGCGCCAGCAGCCTCATGACCGCGAACAATGAGCAGTTCTTC
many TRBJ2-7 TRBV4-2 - CASSLSSIHEQYF TGTGCCAGCAGCCTCTCCTCCATCCACGAGCAGTACTTC
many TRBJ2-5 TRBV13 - CASSVGYATGTQYF TGTGCCAGCAGCGTAGGCTACGCGACAGGGACCCAGTACTTC
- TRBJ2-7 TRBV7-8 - CASSHGHSYEQYF TGTGCCAGCAGCCACGGTCATTCCTACGAGCAGTACTTC
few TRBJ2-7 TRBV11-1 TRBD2 CASSMTSGFYEQYF TGTGCCAGCAGCATGACTAGCGGGTTTTACGAGCAGTACTTC
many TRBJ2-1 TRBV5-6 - CASSTDYNEQFF TGTGCCAGCAGCACAGATTACAATGAGCAGTTCTTC
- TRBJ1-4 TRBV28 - CASSLWEGELFF TGTGCCAGCAGTTTATGGGAGGGGGAACTGTTTTTT
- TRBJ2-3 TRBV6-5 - CASSYVAADTQYF TGTGCCAGCAGTTACGTAGCCGCAGATACGCAGTATTTT
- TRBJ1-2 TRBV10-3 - CAISDPNMNGYTF TGTGCCATCAGTGACCCCAACATGAATGGCTACACCTTC
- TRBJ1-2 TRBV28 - CASSLEAGYYGYTF TGTGCCAGCAGTTTGGAGGCAGGGTACTATGGCTACACCTTC
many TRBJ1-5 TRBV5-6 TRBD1 CASSLGRGTGVYSNQPQHF TGTGCCAGCAGCTTGGGGAGAGGGACAGGAGTGTATAGCAATCAGCCCCAGCATTTT
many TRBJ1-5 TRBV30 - CAWNRGVAQPQHF TGTGCCTGGAATCGTGGGGTGGCTCAGCCCCAGCATTTT
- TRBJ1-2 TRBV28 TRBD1 CASSRDRENYGYTF TGTGCCAGCAGTCGGGACAGGGAGAACTATGGCTACACCTTC
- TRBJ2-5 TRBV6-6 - CASSVQESQETQYF TGTGCCAGCAGTGTCCAGGAATCACAAGAGACCCAGTACTTC
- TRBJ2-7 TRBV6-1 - CASSEGGYEQYF TGTGCCAGCAGTGAAGGGGGATACGAGCAGTACTTC
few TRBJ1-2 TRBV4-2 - CASSQDRQDYGYTF TGTGCCAGCAGCCAAGATCGGCAGGACTATGGCTACACCTTC
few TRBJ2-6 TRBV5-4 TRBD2 CASSPGGSSGANVLTF TGTGCCAGCAGCCCGGGAGGCAGCTCTGGGGCCAACGTCCTGACTTTC
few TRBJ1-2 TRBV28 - CASSLRGVGGYTF TGTGCCAGCAGTTTGAGAGGGGTCGGTGGCTACACCTTC
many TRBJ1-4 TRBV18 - CASSPLISLGATNEKLFF TGTGCCAGCTCACCGCTCATAAGTTTAGGGGCAACTAATGAAAAACTGTTTTTT
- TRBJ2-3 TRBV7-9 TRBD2 CASRRSGTSGVTDTQYF TGTGCCAGCAGAAGATCCGGGACTAGCGGGGTCACAGATACGCAGTATTTT